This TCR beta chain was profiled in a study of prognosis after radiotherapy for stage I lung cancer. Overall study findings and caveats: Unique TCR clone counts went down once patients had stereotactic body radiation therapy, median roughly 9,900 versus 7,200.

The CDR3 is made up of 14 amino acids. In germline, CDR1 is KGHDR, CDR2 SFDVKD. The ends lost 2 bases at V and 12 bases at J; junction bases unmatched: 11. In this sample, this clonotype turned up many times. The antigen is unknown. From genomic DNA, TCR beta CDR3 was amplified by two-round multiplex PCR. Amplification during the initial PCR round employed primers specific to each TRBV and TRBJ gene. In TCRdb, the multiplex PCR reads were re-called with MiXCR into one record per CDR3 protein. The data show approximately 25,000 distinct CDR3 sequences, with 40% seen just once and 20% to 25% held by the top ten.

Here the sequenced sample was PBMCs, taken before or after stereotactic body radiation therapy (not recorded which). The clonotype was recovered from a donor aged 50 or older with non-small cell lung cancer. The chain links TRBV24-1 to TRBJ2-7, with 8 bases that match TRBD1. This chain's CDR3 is CATSDYKGTGGLYF. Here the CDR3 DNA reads TGTGCCACCAGTGATTACAAAGGGACAGGAGGTTTGTACTTC.